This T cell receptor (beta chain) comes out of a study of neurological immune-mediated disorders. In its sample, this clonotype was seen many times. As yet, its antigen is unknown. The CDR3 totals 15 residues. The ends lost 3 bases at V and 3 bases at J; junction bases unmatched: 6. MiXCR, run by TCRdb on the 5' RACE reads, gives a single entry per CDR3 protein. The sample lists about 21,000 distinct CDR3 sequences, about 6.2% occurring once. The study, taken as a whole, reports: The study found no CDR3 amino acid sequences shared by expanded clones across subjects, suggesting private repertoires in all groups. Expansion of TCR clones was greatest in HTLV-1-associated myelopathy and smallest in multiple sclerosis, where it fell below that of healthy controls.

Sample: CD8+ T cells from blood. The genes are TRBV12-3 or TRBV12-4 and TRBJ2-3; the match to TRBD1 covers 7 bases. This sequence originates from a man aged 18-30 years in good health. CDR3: CASSLGTDFTDTQYF. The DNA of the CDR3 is TGTGCCAGCAGTTTGGGGACAGATTTTACAGATACGCAGTATTTT.